Each of the 16 T cell receptor beta chains below was sequenced from the same sample in a study of blood T cell repertoires in COVID-19. The method was immunoSEQ multiplex PCR; TCRdb's version includes in-frame clones alone and lacks a portion of them. This sample has a few hundred thousand clones; about 90% occur once, and the top ten carry less than 1.5%. Sequencing was done on a sample of PBMCs or T cells enriched from blood (not recorded which). The receptors were gathered from a man aged 25-40 years who had recovered from COVID-19.

The V gene is TRBV2, the J gene TRBJ1-5; D not resolved. Trimming stripped 2 bases from V and 0 bases from J, with 5 bases between. CDR1 is SNHLY and CDR2 is FYNNEI in the germline V gene. The CDR3 has 14 amino acids. CDR3 residues: CASSELYSNQPQHF. The CDR3, as DNA: TGTGCCAGCAGTGAATTATATAGCAATCAGCCCCAGCATTTT.

This clone was recorded a few times. The chain combines TRBV30 with TRBJ1-2; no definite D call. V was cut by 0 bases and J by 2 bases, with 7 bases left in between. The CDR3 sequence is 13 residues long. CDR1 is GTSNPN and CDR2 is SVGIG in the germline V gene (reference sequence). DNA for the CDR3: TGTGCCTGGAGTGTAATCCGGAACTATGGCTACACCTTC. This sequence encodes CAWSVIRNYGYTF.

The CDR3 DNA follows: TGCAGCGTTGAAAGGTCCGTAGGGCGGGCCTATGGCTACACCTTC. Protein sequence: CSVERSVGRAYGYTF. The V gene is TRBV29-1, the J gene TRBJ1-2; no clear D gene. Per germline, CDR1 SQVTM and CDR2 ANQGSEA. The V and J ends lost 2 bases and 4 bases respectively, with 17 bases between them. The CDR3 sequence is 15 residues long.

The chain carries TRBV28 and TRBJ2-1; 8 bases line up with TRBD1. CDR3 length: 14 residues. Germline CDR1 reads MDHEN; CDR2 reads SYDVKM. V was clipped by 3 bases and J by 7 bases; unmatched bases: 5. The CDR3 DNA reads as TGTGCCAGCAGTTTCTCCAGGGGGCTAAATGAGCAGTTCTTC. Translation gives CASSFSRGLNEQFF.

The gene calls are TRBV5-6 and TRBJ2-1; 8 bases agree with TRBD2. CDR3 length: 12 amino acids. V lost 4 bases, J lost 12 bases, and 6 bases stayed unmatched. Germline loops: CDR1 SGHDT, CDR2 YYEEEE. The DNA of the CDR3 is TGTGCCAGCAGCACGGGACTAGTCTCGCAGTTCTTC. As protein: CASSTGLVSQFF.

This sequence joins TRBV6-5 and TRBJ2-1; possible D gene TRBD1, 6 bases. This CDR3 comprises 13 residues. Per the germline V gene, CDR1 is MNHEY and CDR2 is SVGAGI. V was trimmed by 5 bases and J by 3 bases, leaving 8 bases between them. The CDR3 is CASSRDNYNEQFF. The CDR3, as DNA: TGTGCCAGCAGTAGGGACAACTACAATGAGCAGTTCTTC.

The chain recombines TRBV6-5 with TRBJ2-7; D gene ambiguous. Germline values: CDR1 MNHEY, CDR2 SVGAGI. V gave up 2 bases and J gave up 6 bases, with 14 bases separating them. The CDR3 has 14 amino acids. The CDR3 spells CASSYTVALGEQYF. The CDR3 DNA sequence: TGTGCCAGCAGTTACACGGTAGCTCTAGGCGAGCAGTACTTC.

J is TRBJ2-1 and V is TRBV10-3; 13 nucleotides match TRBD2. The CDR3 is 19 amino acids. The V and J ends lost 2 bases and 3 bases, in that order; junction bases with no gene match: 10. Germline-derived CDR1 and CDR2 are ENHRY and SYGVKD. CDR3 DNA: TGTGCCATCAGTGAGATAATGACTAGCGGGGGGTCGATCTACAATGAGCAGTTCTTC. Protein sequence: CAISEIMTSGGSIYNEQFF.

The chain recombines TRBV10-3 with TRBJ1-5; D remains ambiguous. Trimming shortened V by 2 bases and J by 5 bases, and 10 bases separated the two germline ends. Germline V gene lookup returns CDR1 ENHRY and CDR2 SYGVKD. The length of the CDR3 is 14 residues. The CDR3 spells CAISEGGGDQPQHF. The CDR3 region has the DNA TGTGCCATCAGTGAGGGTGGAGGTGATCAGCCCCAGCATTTT.

The CDR3 region is CASTLRRESPQGQYF. The CDR3 DNA is TGTGCCAGCACTCTTAGGCGGGAGTCCCCCCAGGGGCAGTACTTC. The V and J genes are TRBV28 and TRBJ2-7; 7 bases line up with TRBD2. V shed 7 bases, J shed 9 bases, and the junction held 18 bases outside the gene matches. The CDR3 runs 15 residues. Germline lookup yields CDR1 MDHEN and CDR2 SYDVKM.

The chain joins TRBV3-1 (or the pseudogene TRBV3-2) to TRBJ1-6; 7 nucleotides match TRBD1. This CDR3 region has 17 residues. Germline loops: CDR1 LGHDT, CDR2 YNNKEL (reference sequence). V was pared by 3 bases and J by 4 bases, with 9 bases of the junction left unmatched. The CDR3 is CASSQRGRQGYNSPLHF. Here the CDR3 DNA reads TGTGCCAGCAGCCAGAGGGGGCGACAGGGATATAATTCACCCCTCCACTTT.

In DNA form, the CDR3 reads TGTGCCATCAGCCGGGACAGCTACACTGAAGCTTTCTTT. This encodes CAISRDSYTEAFF. The chain links TRBV10-3 to TRBJ1-1, with TRBD1 matching 7 bases. Germline lookup yields CDR1 ENHRY and CDR2 SYGVKD. The CDR3 extends over 13 amino acids. Germline trimming cut 6 bases from V and 3 bases from J; bases unmatched to any gene: 4.

The chain uses TRBV28 and TRBJ2-1; the match to TRBD2 covers 7 bases. V lost 5 bases, J lost 3 bases, and 19 bases stayed unmatched. The CDR3 spans 19 residues. The germline CDR1 and CDR2 sequences are MDHEN and SYDVKM. The CDR3 protein is CASSLKTPGLPSIYNEQFF. For the CDR3, the DNA is TGTGCCAGCAGTCTCAAAACACCGGGACTACCTTCTATCTACAATGAGCAGTTCTTC.

The J gene is TRBJ1-1, the V gene TRBV19, with TRBD1 matching over 8 bases. Per germline, CDR1 LNHDA and CDR2 SQIVND (reference sequence). CDR3 length: 15 residues. The ends lost 2 bases at V and 8 bases at J; junction bases unmatched: 10. The CDR3 DNA follows: TGTGCCAGTAGTATACGACCTGAAGGACAGGGCGAAGCTTTCTTT. It yields the protein CASSIRPEGQGEAFF. The full variable domain, with the rest looked up from reference TRBV19 and TRBJ1-1, is DGGITQSPKYLFRKEGQNVTLSCEQNLNHDAMYWYRQDPGQGLRLIYYSQIVNDFQKGDIAEGYSVSREKKESFPLTVTSAQKNPTAFYLCASSIRPEGQGEAFFGQGTRLTVV.

The chain has TRBV30 and TRBJ1-2, with D possibly being TRBD1 (5 bases). This CDR3 is built from 12 residues. V was clipped by 1 base and J by 8 bases, with 11 bases between them. Germline V lookup: CDR1 GTSNPN, CDR2 SVGIG (reference sequence). The CDR3 sequence is CAWSGGEYGYTF. The CDR3 DNA sequence: TGTGCCTGGAGTGGGGGGGAGTACGGCTACACCTTC.

This chain connects TRBV7-8 to TRBJ2-7; weak D call: TRBD1 (6 bases). Germline CDR1 is SGHVS and CDR2 is FQNEAQ. This CDR3 is built from 15 residues. V lost 0 bases and J lost 3, with 12 bases in between. The CDR3 is CASSLARTALYEQYF. The DNA of the CDR3 is TGTGCCAGCAGCTTAGCCCGGACAGCGCTCTACGAGCAGTACTTC. Together with reference TRBV7-8 and TRBJ2-7, the CDR3 gives the full variable domain: GAGVSQSPRYKVAKRGQDVALRCDPISGHVSLFWYQQALGQGPEFLTYFQNEAQLDKSGLPSDRFFAERPEGSVSTLKIQRTQQEDSAVYLCASSLARTALYEQYFGPGTRLTVT.